This T cell receptor (beta chain) was profiled in a study of T cell repertoires in cytomegalovirus infection. In the study overall: Matching HLA type, along with CMV infection, was indicated by public TCR beta signatures. The study's findings and limits: Summed public TCR beta family frequency identified CMV carriers bearing the relevant HLA. CMV-specific HLA-C-restricted TCR beta clonotypes dominated the ex vivo response.

The CDR3 extends over 15 amino acids. Trimming pared 2 bases from V and 7 bases from J, leaving 17 bases between. Looked up from germline, CDR1 is SEHNR and CDR2 is FQNEAQ (reference sequence). TCRdb re-called the reads with MiXCR, one entry per CDR3 protein. The repertoire holds around 130,000 distinct CDR3 sequences, with 7% to 9.5% as singletons. The sample holds many counts of this clonotype. Its cognate antigen is unknown. The sample consisted of PBMCs. The TCR comes from a human donor in good health (CMV status not recorded). Some clones in this sample may be carry-over from other donors' samples. V gene TRBV7-9 combines with J gene TRBJ1-1; D remains ambiguous. The CDR3 region is CASSLLAGLRGEAFF. The CDR3 coding sequence is TGTGCCAGCAGCTTATTAGCAGGTTTACGGGGTGAAGCTTTCTTT.